This T cell receptor beta chain was captured by sequencing in a study of blood T cell repertoires in COVID-19. Study details: COVID-19 samples from acute and convalescent phases originated in the United States, Italy and Spain. PBMCs, B-cell-depleted T cells, or T cells were the source of the cDNA or gDNA that made up the material.

In the original workflow: Nucleated cell counts were estimated from reference gene primer amplification. Sequenced by immunoSEQ multiplex PCR; TCRdb stores in-frame clones only, minus some. The V and J calls and the clone size are those of that table, but D and trimming were determined from the DNA. Of under 100,000 clones in the sample, 75% to 95% were seen once. CDR1 and CDR2 (germline): SGDLS, YYNGEE. J was trimmed by 7 bases and V by 0 bases; bases with no gene match: 9. This CDR3 is 15 amino acids long. The TCR sequence derives from a man aged 50 or older with acute or convalescent COVID-19. This chain links TRBV9 with TRBJ2-7; 8 positions match TRBD1. The sequencing sample was made of peripheral blood. CDR3 DNA: TGTGCCAGCAGCGTAGCAGGGGGCGTCTCGGGGGAGCAGTACTTC. Translation gives CASSVAGGVSGEQYF.